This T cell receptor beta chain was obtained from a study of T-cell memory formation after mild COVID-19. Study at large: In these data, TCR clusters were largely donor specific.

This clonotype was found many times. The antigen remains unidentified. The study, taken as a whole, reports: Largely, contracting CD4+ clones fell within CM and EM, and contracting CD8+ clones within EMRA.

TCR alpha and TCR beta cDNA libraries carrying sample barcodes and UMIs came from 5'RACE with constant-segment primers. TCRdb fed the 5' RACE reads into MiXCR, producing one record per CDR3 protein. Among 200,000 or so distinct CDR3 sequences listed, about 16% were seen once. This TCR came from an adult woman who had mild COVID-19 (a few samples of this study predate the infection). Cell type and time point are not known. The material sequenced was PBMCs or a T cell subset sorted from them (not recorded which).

The CDR3 bases are TGTGCCACCGGAAAAGGTTATTCACCCCTCCACTTT. Amino acids: CATGKGYSPLHF. This chain links TRBV12-3 or TRBV12-4 with TRBJ1-6; D ambiguous. CDR3 length: 12 residues. V was trimmed by 10 bases and J by 8 bases, leaving 12 bases between them.